The clone carrying this T cell receptor (beta chain) was observed at least ten times. Its antigen remains unknown. Germline V gene sequence: CDR1 SGHTA, CDR2 FQGNSA. The CDR3 spans 14 residues. Trimming left V 1 base short and J 4 bases short, with 8 bases between. This record comes from a study of response to subunit inactivated influenza vaccine. Overall study findings and caveats: T cells newly recruited by each seasonal influenza vaccination are few, the authors suggested.

Each CDR3 protein is one row after TCRdb ran MiXCR on the RT-PCR reads. The top ten clones hold about 12% of a sample with roughly 460,000 distinct CDR3 sequences, 11% of them seen once. The specimen comprised PBMCs from blood, sampled about 40 days after vaccination. This receptor was obtained from a man aged 50 to 59 who received an inactivated influenza vaccine. This rearrangement joins TRBV7-2 to TRBJ2-1; D remains unclear. CDR3 amino acids: CASSLVGQYNEQFF. The CDR3 nucleotides read TGTGCCAGCAGCTTAGTGGGCCAATACAATGAGCAGTTCTTC. The variable domain in full, with the rest retrieved from reference TRBV7-2 and TRBJ2-1, is GAGVSQSPSNKVTEKGKDVELRCDPISGHTALYWYRQSLGQGLEFLIYFQGNSAPDKSGLPSDRFSAERTGGSVSTLTIQRTQQEDSAVYLCASSLVGQYNEQFFGPGTRLTVL.